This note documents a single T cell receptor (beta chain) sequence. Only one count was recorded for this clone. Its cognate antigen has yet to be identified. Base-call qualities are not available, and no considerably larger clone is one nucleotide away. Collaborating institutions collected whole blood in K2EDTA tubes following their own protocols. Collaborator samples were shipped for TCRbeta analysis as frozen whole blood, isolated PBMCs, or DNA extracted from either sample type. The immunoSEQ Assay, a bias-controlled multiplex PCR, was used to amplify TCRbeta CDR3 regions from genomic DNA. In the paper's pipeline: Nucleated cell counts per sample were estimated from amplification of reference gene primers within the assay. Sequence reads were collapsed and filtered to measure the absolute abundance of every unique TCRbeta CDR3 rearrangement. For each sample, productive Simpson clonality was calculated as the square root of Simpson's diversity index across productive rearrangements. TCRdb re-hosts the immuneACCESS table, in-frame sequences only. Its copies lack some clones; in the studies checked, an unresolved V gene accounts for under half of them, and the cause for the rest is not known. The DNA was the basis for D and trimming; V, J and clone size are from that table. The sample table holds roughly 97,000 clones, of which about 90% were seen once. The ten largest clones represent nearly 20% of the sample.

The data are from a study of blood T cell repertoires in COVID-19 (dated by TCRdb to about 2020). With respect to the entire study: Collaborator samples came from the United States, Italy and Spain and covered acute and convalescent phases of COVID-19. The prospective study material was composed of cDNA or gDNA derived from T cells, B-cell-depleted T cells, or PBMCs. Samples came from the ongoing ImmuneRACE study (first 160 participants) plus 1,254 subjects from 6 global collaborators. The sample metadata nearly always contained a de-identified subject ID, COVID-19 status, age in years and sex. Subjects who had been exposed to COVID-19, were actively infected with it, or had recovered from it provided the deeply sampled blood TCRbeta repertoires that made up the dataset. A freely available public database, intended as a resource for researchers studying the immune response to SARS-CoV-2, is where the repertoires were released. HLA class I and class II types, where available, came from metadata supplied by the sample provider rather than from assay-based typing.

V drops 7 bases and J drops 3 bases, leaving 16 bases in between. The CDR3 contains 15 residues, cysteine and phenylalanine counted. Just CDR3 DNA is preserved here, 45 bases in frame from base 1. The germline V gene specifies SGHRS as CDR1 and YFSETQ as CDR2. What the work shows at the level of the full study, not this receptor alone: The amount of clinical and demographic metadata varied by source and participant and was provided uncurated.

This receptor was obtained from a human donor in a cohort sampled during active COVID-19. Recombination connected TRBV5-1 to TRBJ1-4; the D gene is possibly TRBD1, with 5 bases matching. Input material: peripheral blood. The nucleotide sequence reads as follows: TGCGCCAGCCGGCAACGGGGGGTGTCTAATGAAAAACTGTTTTTT. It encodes CASRQRGVSNEKLFF.